This is a list of T cell receptor beta chains from one sample in a study of shared clonotypes between healthy human individuals. Some clones are missing from TCRdb's copy, which holds only in-frame ones; the method was immunoSEQ multiplex PCR. Of approximately 740,000 clones in the sample, approximately 79% are singletons; the top ten hold approximately 1.6%. Sequencing input: memory CD4+ T cells sorted from blood. All receptors come from a young woman in good health. Both conserved end residues are part of each CDR3. A D gene is named only where the DNA matches it firmly. Some rows mark clone size as missing; the rest say once, few, many or name a class of expanded clone.

clone_size	d_call	v_call	j_call	cdr3_nt	cdr3_aa
.	.	TRBV18	TRBJ1-2	TGTGCCAGCTCCACTGCAGGAAACTATGGCTACACCTTC	CASSTAGNYGYTF
.	.	TRBV28	TRBJ1-3	TGTGCCAGCAGTACACTCCGTGGACCGCGCTCTGGAAACACCATATATTTT	CASSTLRGPRSGNTIYF
.	TRBD1	TRBV7-9	TRBJ2-7	TGTGCCAGCAGCCCGGGACAGGGTAACTACGAGCAGTACTTC	CASSPGQGNYEQYF
.	.	TRBV6-1	TRBJ1-2	TGTGCCAGCCGTGACCTGGCTGGGTATGGCTACACCTTC	CASRDLAGYGYTF
.	TRBD2	TRBV14	TRBJ2-1	TGTGCCAGCAGCCAAACTAGCGGCTACAATGAGCAGTTCTTC	CASSQTSGYNEQFF
.	.	TRBV28	TRBJ1-2	TGTGCCAGCAGCCCTCTAGGGGGGCGCACCCCCTATGGCTACACCTTC	CASSPLGGRTPYGYTF
.	TRBD2	TRBV5-1	TRBJ2-7	TGCGCCAGCAGCCCAGGACTAGCGGGGGGTTACGAGCAGTACTTC	CASSPGLAGGYEQYF
.	.	TRBV4-1	TRBJ1-2	TGCGCCAGCAGCCCCCTGGGTCCAGGGGACCCCTTTGGCTACACCTTC	CASSPLGPGDPFGYTF
.	.	TRBV7-2	TRBJ1-1	TGTGCCAGCAGCTTGCCGACAGGTAGGAACACTGAAGCTTTCTTT	CASSLPTGRNTEAFF
.	TRBD1	TRBV18	TRBJ2-6	TGTGCCAGCTCACCGACCACAGGGGCTGGGGCCAACGTCCTGACTTTC	CASSPTTGAGANVLTF
many	TRBD1	TRBV5-1	TRBJ1-2	TGCGCCAGCAGCTTCGGACAGGGGGCGTCTAACTATGGCTACACCTTC	CASSFGQGASNYGYTF
.	TRBD2	TRBV28	TRBJ2-5	TGTGCCAGCAGCCCAATCGGGACTAGCGACGAGACCCAGTACTTC	CASSPIGTSDETQYF
.	TRBD2	TRBV11-3	TRBJ2-7	TGTGCCAGCAGCTCGCAAGCGGGGCGGTCCTACGAGCAGTACTTC	CASSSQAGRSYEQYF
.	.	TRBV7-7	TRBJ2-5	TGTGCCAGCAGCTTAGCTCGGCGAGCTGGGGAGACCCAGTACTTC	CASSLARRAGETQYF
.	.	TRBV7-6	TRBJ2-3	TGTGCCAGCAGCTTAGTCTCCGGTTATAACACAGATACGCAGTATTTT	CASSLVSGYNTDTQYF
.	TRBD2	TRBV7-7	TRBJ2-3	TGTGCCAGCAGCCTGCCCCCTAGCGGACACCCCACAGATACGCAGTATTTT	CASSLPPSGHPTDTQYF
.	.	TRBV4-1	TRBJ1-5	TGCGCCAGCAGCCAAGAACTTTATGTGGCCTGGCCCCAGCATTTT	CASSQELYVAWPQHF
.	.	TRBV7-9	TRBJ2-7	TGTGCCAGCAGCTTAGTTGGGACTCGGGCGTCCTACGAGCAGTACTTC	CASSLVGTRASYEQYF
.	TRBD1	TRBV7-9	TRBJ1-1	TGTGCCAGCAAAGGAGGGGGCGAGACTGAAGCTTTCTTT	CASKGGGETEAFF
.	TRBD1	TRBV28	TRBJ1-2	TGTGCCAGCAGCCGAGGGACAGCTAACTATGGCTACACCTTC	CASSRGTANYGYTF
.	TRBD1	TRBV7-2	TRBJ2-7	TGTGCCAGCAGCTTAGACGCCGGGACAGGGGCTGACGAGCAGTACTTC	CASSLDAGTGADEQYF
many	TRBD1	TRBV5-1	TRBJ1-4	TGCGCCAGCAGCTTGGGGGACAGGGACAATGAAAAACTGTTTTTT	CASSLGDRDNEKLFF
.	.	TRBV5-4	TRBJ2-7	TGTGCCAGCAGCACCTCCGGGACATACGAGCAGTACTTC	CASSTSGTYEQYF
.	.	TRBV7-2	TRBJ1-1	TGTGCCAGCAGCGGTTATCGAGAATCTGAAGCTTTCTTT	CASSGYRESEAFF
.	TRBD1	TRBV5-4	TRBJ2-7	TGTGCCAGCAGCTTGGGGCAGGGGGCCTCCTACGAGCAGTACTTC	CASSLGQGASYEQYF
.	.	TRBV1	TRBJ1-2	TGCACCAGCAGCCAAGAAAACTCGACAGGGTGGAACTATGGCTACACCTTC	CTSSQENSTGWNYGYTF
few	TRBD1	TRBV7-9	TRBJ2-7	TGTGCCAGCAGCTCCGACGGCAGGACAGGGGAACCCTACGAGCAGTACTTC	CASSSDGRTGEPYEQYF
.	.	TRBV9	TRBJ2-5	TGTGCCAGCAGCCGTGGACATCAAGAGACCCAGTACTTC	CASSRGHQETQYF
.	TRBD2	TRBV15	TRBJ2-1	TGTGCCACGGGAACTAGCGGAGCTTACAATGAGCAGTTCTTC	CATGTSGAYNEQFF
.	.	TRBV2	TRBJ2-5	TGTGCCAGCAGTTCCGATCGGACAGCAGGCGGGACCCAGTACTTC	CASSSDRTAGGTQYF
many	TRBD2	TRBV7-2	TRBJ2-2	TGTGCCAGCAGCACGGGACTAGCGGGAGTTAACACCGGGGAGCTGTTTTTT	CASSTGLAGVNTGELFF
.	.	TRBV18	TRBJ2-2	TGTGCCAGCTCACCAAGCAAGGGGAACACCGGGGAGCTGTTTTTT	CASSPSKGNTGELFF
.	.	TRBV11-3	TRBJ2-2	TGTGCCAGCAGCGCCGGGTACACCGGGGAGCTGTTTTTT	CASSAGYTGELFF
.	TRBD2	TRBV28	TRBJ2-1	TGTGCCAGCAGACGGGACTACTCCTACAATGAGCAGTTCTTC	CASRRDYSYNEQFF
.	.	TRBV30	TRBJ2-7	TGTGCCTGGAGTGTAATCACCTCCTACGAGCAGTACTTC	CAWSVITSYEQYF
.	.	TRBV5-1	TRBJ2-3	TGCGCCAGCAGCTTGGCAGTAGAAACAGATACGCAGTATTTT	CASSLAVETDTQYF
.	.	TRBV10-3	TRBJ1-1	TGTGCCATCAGCGGACAGAGGGGCGCAGCTTTCTTT	CAISGQRGAAFF
once	.	TRBV2	TRBJ1-4	TGTGCCACCCGGACCCGCCCTAATGAAAAACTGTTTTTT	CATRTRPNEKLFF
.	.	TRBV29-1	TRBJ2-6	TGCAGCGTACATGCCTCTGGGGCCAACGTCCTGACTTTC	CSVHASGANVLTF
.	.	TRBV7-3	TRBJ2-3	TGTGCCAGCAGCTTAAAGTTGGGAGATACGCAGTATTTT	CASSLKLGDTQYF
few	.	TRBV19	TRBJ1-2	TGTGCCAGTAGTATTACCCAACAGGCAACCCCGTGGGGCTATGGCTACACCTTC	CASSITQQATPWGYGYTF
.	.	TRBV6-5	TRBJ1-5	TGTGCCAGCAGTAGTACTGGCAATCAGCCCCAGCATTTT	CASSSTGNQPQHF
.	TRBD1	TRBV6-6	TRBJ1-5	TGTGCCAGCAGTCTACAGGGGGCGAATCAGCCCCAGCATTTT	CASSLQGANQPQHF
few	.	TRBV19	TRBJ1-2	TGTGCCAGTAGTGCCGGCCCGGCATATGGCTACACCTTC	CASSAGPAYGYTF
.	.	TRBV6-1	TRBJ1-1	TGTGCCAGCAGTCAGTTAAGGGTCACTGAAGCTTTCTTT	CASSQLRVTEAFF
.	TRBD2	TRBV5-5	TRBJ2-2	TGTGCCAGCAGCTTGGCCGTAGCGGGAGGGGCCACCGGGGAGCTGTTTTTT	CASSLAVAGGATGELFF
.	.	TRBV30	TRBJ1-1	TGTGCCTGGAGTGGGGCGGGGATTGAAGCTTTCTTT	CAWSGAGIEAFF
.	TRBD1	TRBV18	TRBJ1-3	TGTGCCAGCTCACCAAAGGTCCAGGGGGCTGGTGGAAACACCATATATTTT	CASSPKVQGAGGNTIYF
.	TRBD2	TRBV7-8	TRBJ2-4	TGTGCCAGCAGCTTAGGGGGGACCGGGACTAGCGGGAGGGAGTCAAAAAACATTCAGTACTTC	CASSLGGTGTSGRESKNIQYF
.	.	TRBV30	TRBJ2-1	TGTGCCTGGAGTGCCCTACGGTCGGCCTCCTACAATGAGCAGTTCTTC	CAWSALRSASYNEQFF
.	TRBD1	TRBV11-2	TRBJ2-7	TGTGCCAGCAGCCCCGTTCTAGGGGGCAACGAGCAGTACTTC	CASSPVLGGNEQYF
few	TRBD2	TRBV6-5	TRBJ2-1	TGTGCCAGCAGACTAGCGGGGAGTAATGAGCAGTTCTTC	CASRLAGSNEQFF
.	.	TRBV2	TRBJ1-2	TGTGCCAGCAGTGATCCGGGCGGCTATGGCTACACCTTC	CASSDPGGYGYTF